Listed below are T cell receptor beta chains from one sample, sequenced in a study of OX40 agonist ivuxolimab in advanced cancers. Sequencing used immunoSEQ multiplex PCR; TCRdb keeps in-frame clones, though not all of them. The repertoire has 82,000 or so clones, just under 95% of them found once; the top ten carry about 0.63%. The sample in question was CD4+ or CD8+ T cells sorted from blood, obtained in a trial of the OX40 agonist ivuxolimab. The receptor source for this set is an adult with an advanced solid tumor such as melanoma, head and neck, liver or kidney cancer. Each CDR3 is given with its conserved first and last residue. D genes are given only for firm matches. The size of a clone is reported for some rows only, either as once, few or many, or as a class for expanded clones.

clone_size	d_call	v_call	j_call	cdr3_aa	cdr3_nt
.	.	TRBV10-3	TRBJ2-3	CAISAPSTDTQYF	TGTGCCATCAGTGCCCCGTCCACAGATACGCAGTATTTT
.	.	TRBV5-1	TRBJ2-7	CASSLSSTANTYEQYF	TGCGCCAGCAGCCTATCGTCGACCGCGAACACCTACGAGCAGTACTTC
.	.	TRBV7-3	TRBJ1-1	CASSASRLGEAFF	TGTGCCAGCAGCGCCTCCCGTCTTGGGGAAGCTTTCTTT
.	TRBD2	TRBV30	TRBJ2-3	CAWRGLASDTQYF	TGTGCCTGGAGAGGACTAGCATCAGATACGCAGTATTTT
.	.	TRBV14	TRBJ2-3	CASSQVAGLTDTQYF	TGTGCCAGCAGCCAAGTGGCGGGACTTACAGATACGCAGTATTTT
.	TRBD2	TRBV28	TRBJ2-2	CASSFAGVETGELFF	TGTGCCAGCAGTTTCGCGGGAGTGGAAACCGGGGAGCTGTTTTTT
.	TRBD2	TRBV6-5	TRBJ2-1	CASRPRAGVTNEQFF	TGTGCCAGCAGGCCCAGAGCGGGGGTCACCAATGAGCAGTTCTTC
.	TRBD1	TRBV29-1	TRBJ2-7	CSVEGDRDEQYF	TGCAGCGTTGAAGGGGACAGGGACGAGCAGTACTTC
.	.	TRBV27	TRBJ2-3	CASSDHGEWADTQYF	TGTGCCAGCAGTGACCACGGGGAATGGGCAGATACGCAGTATTTT
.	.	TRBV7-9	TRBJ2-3	CASSQPDTQYF	TGTGCCAGCAGCCAGCCAGATACGCAGTATTTT
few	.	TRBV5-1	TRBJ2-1	CASSLGDISYNEQFF	TGCGCCAGCAGCTTGGGGGACATCTCCTACAATGAGCAGTTCTTC
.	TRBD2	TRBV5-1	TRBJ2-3	CASSPLAGGTDTQYF	TGCGCCAGCAGCCCGCTAGCGGGAGGAACAGATACGCAGTATTTT
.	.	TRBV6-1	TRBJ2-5	CASSEAWGTERETQYF	TGTGCCAGCAGTGAAGCGTGGGGCACTGAAAGAGAGACCCAGTACTTC
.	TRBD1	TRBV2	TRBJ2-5	CASSPPGQGGETQYF	TGTGCCAGCAGTCCCCCCGGACAGGGTGGGGAGACCCAGTACTTC
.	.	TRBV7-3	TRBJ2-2	CASSPLTGELFF	TGTGCCAGCAGCCCTCTCACCGGGGAGCTGTTTTTT
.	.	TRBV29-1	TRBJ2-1	CSVEVSFNEQFF	TGCAGCGTTGAGGTCTCTTTCAATGAGCAGTTCTTC
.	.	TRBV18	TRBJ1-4	CASSPLSLGATNEKLFF	TGTGCCAGCTCACCATTATCCTTAGGTGCAACTAATGAAAAACTGTTTTTT
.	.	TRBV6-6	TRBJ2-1	CASSQPKGGANNEQFF	TGTGCCAGCAGTCAGCCGAAGGGTGGAGCGAACAATGAGCAGTTCTTC
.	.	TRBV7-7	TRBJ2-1	CASSLARQPYNEQFF	TGTGCTAGCAGCTTAGCCCGACAGCCCTACAATGAGCAGTTCTTC